This TCR beta chain was retrieved from a study of beta chain features in type 1 diabetes. Study-level results: Among patients with Type 1 diabetes, TCRB CDR3s were moderately but significantly shorter in every one of the four CD4+ subsets. There were fewer insertions and more deletions at the VDJ junctions of type 1 diabetes patients.

V was shortened by 5 bases and J by 10 bases, with 11 bases between the two germline ends. The CDR3 spans 11 residues. Germline lookup yields CDR1 SGHTA and CDR2 FQGNSA. This clone was counted only a few times. The antigen is unknown. Blood was collected once per donor into heparin, averaging about 120 mL. Expressed TCRB transcripts were sequenced, since all the RNA that had been isolated was reverse transcribed. TCRdb's copy holds only in-frame clones and misses some; the assay was immunoSEQ multiplex PCR. The sample has 250,000 or so clones; 20% are singletons. Sequencing input: naive CD4+ T cells from blood. The source is a woman in her thirties or forties with type 1 diabetes. The gene calls are TRBV7-2 and TRBJ1-1; tentative D call: TRBD1 (6 bases). The CDR3 loop is CASSRLGAAFF. CDR3 coding DNA: TGTGCCAGCAGCCGCCTGGGGGCAGCTTTCTTT.